The clone carrying this TCR beta chain has just a few counts. As yet, its antigen is unknown. This entry comes from a study of T-cell memory formation after mild COVID-19. Study-level points and caveats: Of the contracting clones, CD4+ ones lay mainly in CM and EM, and CD8+ ones in EMRA. Contracting clones from day 15 to 85 had balanced CD4/CD8; later expanders favoured CD4+.

Germline V gene data show CDR1 as SGHAT and CDR2 as FQNNGV. The CDR3 length is 15 residues. Trimming took off 3 bases at V and 4 bases at J, with 13 bases between the two ends. Via MiXCR, TCRdb re-called the 5' RACE reads, giving one row per CDR3 protein. The sample has fewer than 110,000 distinct CDR3 sequences, roughly 14% seen once. Source material: PBMCs or a T cell subset sorted from them (not recorded which). The sequence derives from a man between 18 and 29 years old who had mild COVID-19 (a few samples of this study predate the infection). Cell type and time point are not known. V and J are TRBV11-2 and TRBJ2-1; D is perhaps TRBD1 (5 bases). The CDR3 nucleotides read TGTGCCAGCAGCTTGACGACAGACCTGTACAATGAGCAGTTCTTC. Translating it yields CASSLTTDLYNEQFF.